These 32 T cell receptor beta chains originate from one sample sequenced in a study of cytomegalovirus exposure and HLA in healthy donors. The PCR had 60 Vbeta and 13 Jbeta primers. Sequencing used immunoSEQ multiplex PCR; TCRdb keeps in-frame clones, though not all of them. The repertoire includes some 170,000 clones, roughly 76% of them detected once, and roughly 13% sits in the top ten. Material: PBMCs. The source is a woman between 45 and 60 years old in good health and CMV-seronegative.

On this clone: An end of the junction differs from the germline gene, which may be a read error. This chain joins TRBV10-3 and TRBJ2-1; a possible D gene is TRBD2 (5 bases). This CDR3 comprises 16 residues. The germline gives CDR1 ENHRY, CDR2 SYGVKD. The CDR3 DNA is TGTGCCAGCAGTTACTCGACACGGGGAGCCTACAATGAGCAGTTCTTC. Translating it yields CASSYSTRGAYNEQFF.

The chain recombines TRBV9 with TRBJ2-3, with D tentatively TRBD2 (6 bases). Germline lookup yields CDR1 SGDLS and CDR2 YYNGEE. There are 15 residues in the CDR3. The ends were cut back, 0 bases at V and 2 bases at J, with 10 bases in the middle. CDR3 residues: CASSVGAGHTDTQYF. CDR3 sequence (DNA): TGTGCCAGCAGCGTAGGCGCGGGGCACACAGATACGCAGTATTTT.

This chain connects TRBV15 to TRBJ1-2; D possibly corresponds to TRBD1 (5 bases). The CDR3 length is 13 residues. CDR1 LNHNV and CDR2 YYDKDF come from the germline V gene (reference sequence). V gave up 7 bases and J gave up 2 bases, with 11 bases separating them. CDR3 nucleotides: TGTGCCACCACTGGGGGGACGAACTATGGCTACACCTTC. It yields the protein CATTGGTNYGYTF.

This rearrangement joins TRBV7-9 to TRBJ2-1; a possible D gene is TRBD1 (7 bases). The CDR3 runs 14 residues. Germline V gene data show CDR1 as SEHNR and CDR2 as FQNEAQ (reference sequence). The V end lost 1 base, the J end lost 13 bases, and 17 bases lay between the germline ends. CDR3 nucleotides: TGTGCCAGCAGCTTAGGGACGACAGGGAGGCCCCAGTTCTTC. Protein: CASSLGTTGRPQFF.

The chain links TRBV18 to TRBJ2-7; tentative D call: TRBD1 (5 bases). This CDR3 comprises 15 residues. Trimming removed 6 bases at V and 6 bases at J, with 21 bases between. From germline, CDR1 is KGHSH and CDR2 LQKENI. The CDR3 spells CASSPAAGHLAEQYF. The DNA of the CDR3 is TGTGCCAGCTCCCCGGCGGCAGGGCATCTTGCCGAGCAGTACTTC. Drawing the rest from reference TRBV18 and TRBJ2-7, the complete variable domain is NAGVMQNPRHLVRRRGQEARLRCSPMKGHSHVYWYRQLPEEGLKFMVYLQKENIIDESGMPKERFSAEFPKEGPSILRIQQVVRGDSAAYFCASSPAAGHLAEQYFGPGTRLTVT.

Turning to this clone: A junction end diverges from the germline sequence, so it may reflect a read error. The chain recombines TRBV7-9 with TRBJ1-1; TRBD1 matches at 7 bases. The CDR3 is made up of 16 amino acids. The germline V gene encodes CDR1 SEHNR and CDR2 FQNEAQ (reference sequence). DNA of the CDR3: TGTTCCAGCAGCCGTCGGACAGGTGGGGCGAACACTGAAGCTTTCTTT. Translation gives CSSSRRTGGANTEAFF. The complete variable domain, with remaining parts taken from reference TRBV7-9 and TRBJ1-1, reads DTGVSQNPRHKITKRGQNVTFRCDPISEHNRLYWYRQTLGQGPEFLTYFQNEAQLEKSRLLSDRFSAERPKGSFSTLEIQRTEQGDSAMYLCSSSRRTGGANTEAFFGQGTRLTVV.

The J gene is TRBJ1-1, the V gene TRBV5-6; unclear D gene. Germline V lookup: CDR1 SGHDT, CDR2 YYEEEE. CDR3 length equals 14 residues. Trimming stripped 4 bases from V and 4 bases from J, with 14 bases between. CDR3 in amino acids: CASSGGPSGTEAFF. CDR3 DNA: TGTGCCAGCAGCGGCGGGCCTAGTGGCACTGAAGCTTTCTTT.

This chain links TRBV10-3 with TRBJ1-5, with D possibly matching TRBD1 (5 bases). In germline, CDR1 is ENHRY, CDR2 SYGVKD. The CDR3 is 14 residues long. Trimming removed 6 bases from V and 4 bases from J, with 13 bases in between. The CDR3 is CAISLDSFNQPQHF. The DNA of the CDR3 is TGTGCCATCAGCCTTGACAGCTTTAATCAGCCCCAGCATTTT.

The chain links TRBV27 to TRBJ2-5, with 8 bases matching TRBD2. CDR1 is MNHEY and CDR2 is SMNVEV in the germline V gene (reference sequence). V lost 4 bases to trimming and J lost 3 bases; unmatched junction nucleotides: 7. CDR3 length equals 15 residues. The CDR3 sequence is CASSSLGLAKETQYF. The CDR3 nucleotides read TGTGCCAGCAGTTCCCTCGGACTAGCCAAAGAGACCCAGTACTTC.

The chain uses TRBV4-3 and TRBJ1-1; no reliable D call. The CDR3 sequence is 14 residues long. The V end was cut by 1 base, the J end by 7 bases, with 13 bases between. Germline CDR1 LGHNA, CDR2 YSLEER. The CDR3 DNA reads TGCGCCAGCAGCCAAGGCGGGGTGGGAGGTGAAGCTTTCTTT. This codes for CASSQGGVGGEAFF.

V gene TRBV4-2 combines with J gene TRBJ2-7, with D tentatively TRBD1 (6 bases). The germline V gene has CDR1 LGHNA and CDR2 YNFKEQ. The ends were cut back, 6 bases at V and 2 bases at J, with 29 bases in the middle. CDR3 length: 19 amino acids. The CDR3 sequence: CASSVHGDMTPLRTYEQYF. Written as DNA, the CDR3 is TGTGCCAGCAGTGTTCATGGGGACATGACCCCTCTACGAACCTACGAGCAGTACTTC.

Worth noting for this clone: This specimen includes other DNA sequences encoding the same CDR3. The chain employs TRBV19 and TRBJ2-3; no reliable D call. V lost 0 bases to trimming and J lost 2 bases, with 3 bases between them. CDR3 length: 13 amino acids. Germline V gives CDR1 LNHDA, CDR2 SQIVND (reference sequence). CDR3 sequence (DNA): TGTGCCAGTAGTATAGACAACACAGATACGCAGTATTTT. It codes for CASSIDNTDTQYF.

The chain uses TRBV7-2 and TRBJ2-7; tentative D call: TRBD2 (7 bases). The CDR3 length is 14 residues. V was shortened by 5 bases and J by 5 bases, with 16 bases between the two germline ends. CDR1 SGHTA and CDR2 FQGNSA come from the germline V gene. The CDR3 here is CASSIPGGTHEQYF. The CDR3, as DNA: TGTGCCAGCAGCATACCGGGGGGCACCCACGAGCAGTACTTC.

V is TRBV4-3 and J is TRBJ1-2; the match to TRBD1 covers 7 bases. Trimming cost V 6 bases and J 4 bases; bases outside gene matches: 11. CDR3 length: 15 amino acids. Germline values: CDR1 LGHNA, CDR2 YSLEER. The CDR3 is CASRPSAGTAYGYTF. DNA for the CDR3: TGCGCCAGCAGGCCCAGCGCCGGGACAGCCTATGGCTACACCTTC.

This clone occurred a few times. This sequence joins TRBV27 and TRBJ2-7; 11 bases fit TRBD2. Germline assignment: CDR1 MNHEY and CDR2 SMNVEV (reference sequence). The CDR3 length is 15 residues. Trimming took 6 bases from V and 3 from J; bases not matched to a gene: 7. DNA of the CDR3: TGTGCCAGCAGCCCACTAGCGGGAGTCGGCTACGAGCAGTACTTC. Its protein is CASSPLAGVGYEQYF.

The chain joins TRBV7-2 to TRBJ2-5; 10 positions match TRBD2. The end of the DNA fits TRBJ2-7 better, so the J call may be wrong. Per germline, CDR1 SGHTA and CDR2 FQGNSA. The CDR3 sequence is 16 residues long. CDR3 sequence: CASSSALAGTSYEQYF. Here the CDR3 DNA reads TGTGCCAGCAGCTCCGCACTAGCGGGGACTTCCTACGAGCAGTACTTC.

The chain has TRBV19 and TRBJ1-5; 8 bases agree with TRBD1. The CDR3 has 16 residues. The germline CDR1 and CDR2 sequences are LNHDA and SQIVND (reference sequence). After removal of 5 bases from V and 6 bases from J, the junction contained 12 bases not matched to a gene. In DNA, the CDR3 is TGTGCCAGTAGTCCTACTGGACAGGGTGTTTTTCAGCCCCAGCATTTT. As protein: CASSPTGQGVFQPQHF.

V gene TRBV11-2 combines with J gene TRBJ2-1, with 7 bases identical to TRBD2. Germline loops: CDR1 SGHAT, CDR2 FQNNGV. Trimming cost V 5 bases and J 5 bases; bases outside gene matches: 9. This CDR3 is built from 15 residues. The CDR3 region has the DNA TGTGCCAGCAGCAGCTGGACTAGGGGAAACAATGAGCAGTTCTTC. Residues: CASSSWTRGNNEQFF.

The rearrangement joins TRBV19 to TRBJ1-1; D may be TRBD1 (5 bases). CDR1 and CDR2 from the germline V gene are LNHDA and SQIVND (reference sequence). This CDR3 spans 17 amino acids. V lost 5 bases and J lost 1, with 20 bases in between. This CDR3 is CASSPRRAPSPNTEAFF. In DNA form, the CDR3 reads TGTGCCAGTAGTCCCCGCAGGGCGCCGTCCCCGAACACTGAAGCTTTCTTT.

The rearrangement uses TRBV10-1 and TRBJ1-3; TRBD1 might be the D (5 bases). The germline V gene encodes CDR1 WNHNN and CDR2 SYGVQD (reference sequence). V was cut by 5 bases and J by 1 base, with 9 bases left in between. The CDR3 runs to 14 residues. CDR3 in amino acids: CASSRTISGNTIYF. The CDR3 DNA reads as TGCGCCAGCAGTCGGACAATATCTGGAAACACCATATATTTT.

This clone appeared a single time. V is TRBV28 and J is TRBJ2-2, with D uncertain. Per the germline V gene, CDR1 is MDHEN and CDR2 is SYDVKM. V shed 2 bases and J shed 3 bases, with 4 bases lying between them. The CDR3 length is 13 residues. The CDR3 spells CASSLIDTGELFF. The CDR3 nucleotides are TGTGCCAGCAGTTTAATCGACACCGGGGAGCTGTTTTTT.

This clone has a single count. The CDR3 nucleotides are TGTGCCAGCAGCCCGGTGGGGACAGGGGACGAAAAACTGTTTTTT. Amino acids: CASSPVGTGDEKLFF. The chain has TRBV5-6 and TRBJ1-4; the match to TRBD1 covers 10 bases. The CDR3 runs 15 residues. Losses at the gene ends were 4 bases for V and 8 bases for J; bases not matched to a gene: 8. Germline lookup yields CDR1 SGHDT and CDR2 YYEEEE.

The chain joins TRBV18 to TRBJ1-1; D perhaps matches TRBD1 (6 bases). Germline CDR1 KGHSH, CDR2 LQKENI. Trimming left V 5 bases short and J 1 base short, with 11 bases between. This CDR3 has 14 residues. The CDR3: CASSSDRTNTEAFF. Here the CDR3 DNA reads TGTGCCAGCTCATCAGACAGGACGAACACTGAAGCTTTCTTT.

This rearrangement joins TRBV9 to TRBJ2-3; no reliable D call. This CDR3 has 12 residues. Per the germline V gene, CDR1 is SGDLS and CDR2 is YYNGEE. V shed 0 bases and J shed 6 bases, with 5 bases lying between them. Here the CDR3 reads CASSVELDTQYF. The CDR3 region has the DNA TGTGCCAGCAGCGTAGAACTGGATACGCAGTATTTT. Filled out from reference TRBV9 and TRBJ2-3, the complete variable domain reads DSGVTQTPKHLITATGQRVTLRCSPRSGDLSVYWYQQSLDQGLQFLIQYYNGEERAKGNILERFSAQQFPDLHSELNLSSLELGDSALYFCASSVELDTQYFGPGTRLTVL.

The rearrangement joins TRBV11-3 to TRBJ2-1; 12 positions agree with TRBD2. The J segment lost 7 bases and the V segment lost 4 bases, leaving 2 bases of the junction unmatched. Germline V gives CDR1 SGHNT, CDR2 YENEEA. The CDR3 runs 14 residues. In DNA form, the CDR3 reads TGTGCCAGCAGCTCCGGGACTAGCGGGAATGAGCAGTTCTTC. Its translation is CASSSGTSGNEQFF.

CDR3 protein: CSVLTGHNEQFF. The CDR3 nucleotides are TGCAGCGTCTTGACAGGGCACAATGAGCAGTTCTTC. The chain recombines TRBV29-1 with TRBJ2-1, with 7 bases lining up with TRBD1. Germline V CDR1 and CDR2: SQVTM, ANQGSEA. The CDR3 sequence is 12 residues long. V lost 6 bases and J lost 5; bases outside the gene matches: 4.

The chain couples TRBV23-1 to TRBJ1-5; maybe TRBD1 (5 bases). TRBV23-1 is an ORF for which the function is uncertain. The CDR3 sequence is 14 residues long. The ends were cut back, 2 bases at V and 11 bases at J, with 16 bases in the middle. Here the CDR3 reads CASSQHRGGLAQHF. The CDR3 DNA sequence: TGCGCCAGCAGTCAACATCGCGGGGGGTTGGCCCAGCATTTT.

The chain employs TRBV7-9 and TRBJ2-7; D not certain. Deletions cut 2 bases from V and 1 base from J, with 3 bases between. Germline assignment: CDR1 SEHNR and CDR2 FQNEAQ (reference sequence). This CDR3 comprises 12 residues. The CDR3 loop is CASSLTSYEQYF. As DNA, the CDR3 is TGTGCCAGCAGCTTAACATCCTACGAGCAGTACTTC.

V is TRBV14 and J is TRBJ2-1; no reliable D call. This CDR3 region has 14 residues. Germline CDR1 and CDR2: SGHDN and FVKESK. The V end was cut by 4 bases, the J end by 7 bases, with 14 bases between. The CDR3 nucleotides are TGTGCCAGCAGCCGAGGATTAGCCCGGAATGAGCAGTTCTTC. It codes for CASSRGLARNEQFF.

The rearrangement uses TRBV7-3 and TRBJ1-1; D remains ambiguous. The CDR3 has 16 amino acids. Trimming shortened V by 4 bases and J by 1 base, and 16 bases separated the two germline ends. Germline loops: CDR1 SGHTA, CDR2 FQGTGA. CDR3: CASSYLREQKNTEAFF. DNA for the CDR3: TGTGCCAGCAGCTACCTCCGGGAGCAGAAGAACACTGAAGCTTTCTTT.

The chain recombines TRBV27 with TRBJ2-3; TRBD2 matches at 7 bases. The CDR3 has 15 amino acids. Germline V CDR1 and CDR2: MNHEY, SMNVEV (reference sequence). V lost 2 bases, J lost 2 bases, and 4 bases stayed unmatched. This chain's CDR3 is CASSLAGVFTDTQYF. In nucleotides, the CDR3 is TGTGCCAGCAGTTTAGCGGGGGTATTCACAGATACGCAGTATTTT.

The V gene is TRBV19, the J gene TRBJ2-1; 9 nucleotides agree with TRBD2. V gave up 6 bases and J gave up 2 bases; unmatched junction bases: 5. The CDR3 is 15 residues long. Germline loops: CDR1 LNHDA, CDR2 SQIVND (reference sequence). As DNA, the CDR3 is TGTGCCAGTAGGGTAGCGGGGGCGACCTACAATGAGCAGTTCTTC. Encoded protein: CASRVAGATYNEQFF.